These 31 T cell receptor beta chains share one sample of origin, sequenced in a study of T cell repertoires in cytomegalovirus infection. The antigens of these receptors remain unknown. Each CDR3 protein gets one entry after TCRdb re-called the reads with MiXCR. The sample contains about 920,000 distinct CDR3 sequences, 31% of which appear only once. Sequencing was performed on cultured CD8+ T cells from PBMCs, taken from culture after CMV antigen stimulation. The source of these receptors is a human donor in good health (CMV status not recorded). Some clones in this sample may be carry-over from other donors' samples.

In this sample, this clonotype turned up a few times. The chain combines TRBV6-2 or TRBV6-3 with TRBJ2-2, with TRBD1 matching over 7 bases. Trimming took 6 bases from V and 6 from J; bases not matched to a gene: 13. Germline V lookup: CDR1 MNHEY, CDR2 SVGEGT. The CDR3 runs 16 residues. CDR3 region: CASSSREGAPAGELFF. The CDR3 DNA follows: TGTGCCAGCAGCTCTCGAGAGGGGGCCCCAGCCGGGGAGCTGTTTTTT.

The gene calls are TRBV7-9 and TRBJ2-1; D tentatively fits TRBD1 or TRBD2 (5 bases each). V was clipped by 6 bases and J by 5 bases, with 14 bases between them. The CDR3 spans 14 residues. Germline loops: CDR1 SEHNR, CDR2 FQNEAQ (reference sequence). CDR3 coding DNA: TGTGCCAGCAGGCCCCGAGGGGCCCACAATGAGCAGTTCTTC. Its translation: CASRPRGAHNEQFF.

The V and J genes are TRBV6-1 and TRBJ2-1, with 9 bases fitting TRBD1. J lost 5 bases, V lost 7 bases, and 9 bases had no gene match. This CDR3 has 15 amino acids. The germline CDR1 and CDR2 sequences are MNHNS and SASEGT. The CDR3, as DNA: TGTGCCAGCAACCCTTGGGGGACAGGGCACAATGAGCAGTTCTTC. Translating it yields CASNPWGTGHNEQFF.

A few counts support this clonotype. The CDR3 loop is CASSEEVADTGSYEQYF. Here the CDR3 DNA reads TGTGCCAGCAGTGAAGAGGTAGCGGACACCGGCTCCTACGAGCAGTACTTC. The rearrangement uses TRBV6-1 and TRBJ2-7; D is perhaps TRBD2 (6 bases). The CDR3 extends over 17 amino acids. V was shortened by 1 base and J by 0 bases, with 16 bases between the two germline ends. The germline CDR1 and CDR2 sequences are MNHNS and SASEGT.

Only a few counts were recorded for this clonotype. The CDR3 sequence is CASSYEGLQQYV. Written as DNA, the CDR3 is TGTGCCAGCAGTTACGAGGGGTTGCAGCAGTACGTC. The chain combines TRBV6-9 with TRBJ2-7; either TRBD1 or TRBD2 may supply D (5 bases each). From germline, CDR1 is MNHGY and CDR2 SVAAGI. With 3 bases removed from V and 8 bases from J, the gap between germline ends came to 11 bases. The length of the CDR3 is 12 residues.

The chain is built from TRBV12-3 or TRBV12-4 and TRBJ1-1; tentative D call: TRBD1 (5 bases). The V gene lost 6 bases and the J gene lost 2 bases, with 13 bases spanning the gap. This CDR3 contains 14 residues. The chain's CDR3 is CASSWDGPNTEAFF. In DNA, the CDR3 is TGTGCCAGCAGCTGGGACGGACCAAACACTGAAGCTTTCTTT.

This clonotype came up a few times. The chain couples TRBV7-9 to TRBJ2-1, with D unclear. The CDR3 runs 14 residues. V gave up 0 bases and J gave up 3 bases, with 6 bases separating them. CDR1 and CDR2 (germline): SEHNR, FQNEAQ (reference sequence). The CDR3 here is CASSLAQFYNEQFF. CDR3 coding DNA: TGTGCCAGCAGCTTAGCCCAATTCTACAATGAGCAGTTCTTC.

The rearrangement links TRBV28 to TRBJ2-7, with 8 bases fitting TRBD1. With V trimmed by 6 bases and J by 1 base, 11 bases remained unmatched. CDR1 and CDR2 (germline): MDHEN, SYDVKM. The CDR3 covers 16 residues. The CDR3 bases are TGTGCCAGCAGCCAAATGGGAGACAGGGGTTCCTACGAGCAGTACGTC. Translated: CASSQMGDRGSYEQYV.

This clonotype came up a few times. V usage is TRBV6-1 and J usage is TRBJ1-1; TRBD1 matches 7 bases. This CDR3 region has 12 residues. Germline-derived CDR1 and CDR2 are MNHNS and SASEGT. The J segment lost 4 bases and the V segment lost 9 bases, leaving 5 bases of the junction unmatched. As DNA, the CDR3 is TGTGCCAGTGAGGGGGCTCTCACTGAAGCTTTCTTT. It specifies CASEGALTEAFF.

V usage is TRBV5-4 and J usage is TRBJ1-2; no firm D call. The CDR3 consists of 15 residues. The germline V gene encodes CDR1 SGHNT and CDR2 YYREEE (reference sequence). Trimming pared 0 bases from V and 3 bases from J, leaving 12 bases between. CDR3 protein: CASSLDLMDYYGYTF. The CDR3 bases are TGTGCCAGCAGCTTGGACCTTATGGATTACTATGGCTACACCTTC.

This chain joins TRBV7-6 and TRBJ2-3; D is uncertain. Germline V gene lookup returns CDR1 SGHVS and CDR2 FNYEAQ. The CDR3 runs to 13 residues. V dropped 8 bases and J dropped 4 bases, with 13 bases sitting between them. This chain's CDR3 is CASRGRIPDTQYF. The CDR3 DNA sequence: TGTGCCAGCCGTGGGCGGATTCCAGATACGCAGTATTTT.

J is TRBJ2-3 and V is TRBV6-1; 9 bases align to TRBD2. The germline gives CDR1 MNHNS, CDR2 SASEGT. CDR3 length: 16 residues. The V segment lost 6 bases and the J segment 4 bases; nucleotides outside the gene matches: 11. The CDR3 DNA reads TGTGCCAGCAGGGGCCCCGGCGGGGGGGCTTCAGATACGCAGTATTTT. It encodes CASRGPGGGASDTQYF.

This clonotype came up a few times. The chain employs TRBV12-3 or TRBV12-4 and TRBJ2-5, with TRBD1 as a possible D gene (6 bases). The CDR3 sequence is 15 residues long. Trimming removed 6 bases at V and 1 base at J, with 15 bases between. CDR3 in amino acids: CASSPRQDGQETQYF. DNA of the CDR3: TGTGCCAGCAGCCCAAGACAGGACGGCCAAGAGACCCAGTACTTC.

This clonotype has ten or more counts. J is TRBJ1-3 and V is TRBV7-8, with D uncertain. V was pared by 5 bases and J by 0 bases, with 11 bases between. Germline assignment: CDR1 SGHVS and CDR2 FQNEAQ. This CDR3 comprises 15 residues. CDR3 bases: TGTGCCAGCAGCCCGGACGGCAGCTCTGGAAACACCATATATTTT. Protein product: CASSPDGSSGNTIYF.

This chain connects TRBV2 to TRBJ2-3, with D unresolved. Trimming left V 4 bases short and J 5 bases short, with 7 bases between. CDR3 size: 12 residues. Germline-derived CDR1 and CDR2 are SNHLY and FYNNEI. In nucleotides, the CDR3 is TGTGCCAGCAGTGGGGTGGGAGATACGCAGTATTTT. As protein: CASSGVGDTQYF.

V usage is TRBV28 and J usage is TRBJ1-5; 8 positions agree with TRBD1. Germline values: CDR1 MDHEN, CDR2 SYDVKM. CDR3 size: 15 residues. J was trimmed by 7 bases and V by 1 base; bases with no gene match: 6. Here the CDR3 reads CASSLYDRGRQPQHF. In nucleotides, the CDR3 is TGTGCCAGCAGTTTATACGACAGGGGTAGACAGCCCCAGCATTTT.

The chain links TRBV15 to TRBJ1-1; D unclear. Germline CDR1 LNHNV, CDR2 YYDKDF (reference sequence). The V end lost 0 bases, the J end lost 4 bases, and 9 bases lay between the germline ends. The CDR3 contains 14 residues. CDR3 coding DNA: TGTGCCACCAGCAGAGAGAGACACACCACTGAAGCTTTCTTT. It translates to CATSRERHTTEAFF.

The chain has TRBV6-1 and TRBJ2-2; D may match TRBD1 or TRBD2 (6 bases each). The CDR3 sequence is 15 residues long. Germline CDR1 MNHNS, CDR2 SASEGT. The germline V and J ends were trimmed by 8 bases and 4 bases, with 17 bases remaining between them. As DNA, the CDR3 is TGTGCCAGCGCTAACAGGGACTCTAGCACCGGGGAGCTGTTTTTT. Encoded protein: CASANRDSSTGELFF.

This chain connects TRBV28 to TRBJ2-4; D is ambiguous. Germline assignment: CDR1 MDHEN and CDR2 SYDVKM. Trimming took 4 bases from V and 6 from J, leaving 4 bases between them. The CDR3 spans 11 residues. DNA for the CDR3: TGTGCCAGCAGTTGGGTAAACATTCAGTACTTC. Translating gives CASSWVNIQYF.

The V call is TRBV7-9, the J call TRBJ1-1; TRBD1 matches 7 bases. This CDR3 is 13 amino acids long. V trimming: 7 bases; J trimming: 3 bases; junction bases outside the gene matches: 5. The germline CDR1 and CDR2 sequences are SEHNR and FQNEAQ (reference sequence). CDR3 region: CASIQGGHTEAFF. DNA of the CDR3: TGTGCCAGCATCCAGGGGGGTCACACTGAAGCTTTCTTT. Combining the CDR3 with reference TRBV7-9 and TRBJ1-1 gives the whole variable domain DTGVSQNPRHKITKRGQNVTFRCDPISEHNRLYWYRQTLGQGPEFLTYFQNEAQLEKSRLLSDRFSAERPKGSFSTLEIQRTEQGDSAMYLCASIQGGHTEAFFGQGTRLTVV.

V is TRBV6-5 and J is TRBJ2-4; TRBD1 is a possible D gene (7 bases). Germline V gene lookup returns CDR1 MNHEY and CDR2 SVGAGI. This CDR3 has 16 amino acids. V dropped 0 bases and J dropped 7 bases, with 16 bases sitting between them. The CDR3 DNA sequence: TGTGCCAGCAGTTACTCCACAGGGGCGGGGATGAACATTCAGTACTTC. This sequence encodes CASSYSTGAGMNIQYF.

This clonotype has more than one count but fewer than ten. The rearrangement uses TRBV7-3 and TRBJ2-3, with D tentatively TRBD2 (7 bases). The CDR3 contains 14 residues. Germline CDR1 SGHTA, CDR2 FQGTGA. Trimming removed 8 bases at V and 8 bases at J, with 20 bases between. In DNA, the CDR3 is TGTGCCAGCCGCCCCGGAGGGGGAGGGGGTACGCAGTATTTT. Translation gives CASRPGGGGGTQYF.

The rearrangement links TRBV14 to TRBJ1-5, with D maybe TRBD1 (5 bases). Trimming pared 0 bases from V and 4 bases from J, leaving 28 bases between. The CDR3 spans 21 residues. CDR1 and CDR2 (germline): SGHDN, FVKESK. The CDR3 reads CASSQDRMVGDGHLENQPQHF. CDR3 DNA: TGTGCCAGCAGCCAAGATAGAATGGTCGGGGACGGTCACCTGGAGAATCAGCCCCAGCATTTT.

This clonotype occurred many times. V usage is TRBV18 and J usage is TRBJ2-3, with TRBD2 matching over 7 bases. The CDR3 extends over 16 amino acids. Trimming took 6 bases from V and 2 from J; bases not matched to a gene: 11. CDR1 is KGHSH, CDR2 LQKENI, per germline. As DNA, the CDR3 is TGTGCCAGCTCCCCGGGGTTCGCGGGGGACACAGATACGCAGTATTTT. It is translated as CASSPGFAGDTDTQYF.

This clonotype was counted between two and nine times. J is TRBJ2-7 and V is TRBV11-3, with D unclear. With 5 bases removed from V and 5 bases from J, the gap between germline ends came to 13 bases. The CDR3 has 13 amino acids. Germline V lookup: CDR1 SGHNT, CDR2 YENEEA. The CDR3 protein is CASSPWLGDEQYF. Written as DNA, the CDR3 is TGTGCCAGCAGCCCCTGGCTTGGGGACGAGCAGTACTTC.

V and J are TRBV6-4 and TRBJ2-1; 11 nucleotides align to TRBD2. The CDR3 extends over 17 amino acids. CDR1 MRHNA and CDR2 SNTAGT come from the germline V gene. V lost 6 bases to trimming and J lost 3 bases; unmatched junction nucleotides: 10. CDR3 residues: CASSETSGGRYYNEQFF. CDR3 DNA sequence: TGTGCCAGCAGCGAAACTAGCGGGGGACGATACTACAATGAGCAGTTCTTC.

The V gene is TRBV27, the J gene TRBJ1-5; 10 bases line up with TRBD1. J lost 5 bases, V lost 8 bases, and 6 bases had no gene match. The CDR3 is 14 amino acids. In germline, CDR1 is MNHEY, CDR2 SMNVEV (reference sequence). The CDR3, as DNA: TGTGCCAGCCACGACAGGGGGCCGGATCAGCCCCAGCATTTT. It encodes CASHDRGPDQPQHF.

This chain uses TRBV20-1 with TRBJ2-3; 8 positions match TRBD2. This CDR3 is 18 amino acids long. Trimming removed 2 bases from V and 0 bases from J; junction bases left unmatched: 13. Per the germline V gene, CDR1 is DFQATT and CDR2 is SNEGSKA (reference sequence). This CDR3 is CSARFPRGGSPSTDTQYF. As DNA, the CDR3 is TGCAGTGCTAGATTCCCTCGCGGGGGGAGCCCTAGCACAGATACGCAGTATTTT.

V is TRBV19 and J is TRBJ1-2, with TRBD1 identical over 8 bases. CDR3 length: 16 amino acids. Trimming cost V 3 bases and J 1 base; bases outside gene matches: 7. Germline V CDR1 and CDR2: LNHDA, SQIVND (reference sequence). In nucleotides, the CDR3 is TGTGCCAGTAGTATTCTGGGACAGGATTTTAACTATGGCTACACCTTC. The encoded protein is CASSILGQDFNYGYTF. Combining the CDR3 with reference TRBV19 and TRBJ1-2 gives the whole variable domain DGGITQSPKYLFRKEGQNVTLSCEQNLNHDAMYWYRQDPGQGLRLIYYSQIVNDFQKGDIAEGYSVSREKKESFPLTVTSAQKNPTAFYLCASSILGQDFNYGYTFGSGTRLTVV.

In this sample, this clonotype turned up many times. This rearrangement joins TRBV7-8 to TRBJ2-3; D possibly uses TRBD1 or TRBD2 (5 bases each). The CDR3 is 15 amino acids. V was shortened by 5 bases and J by 1 base, with 13 bases between the two germline ends. Germline V CDR1 and CDR2: SGHVS, FQNEAQ. CDR3: CASSPQVGGTDTQYF. The CDR3 DNA follows: TGTGCCAGCAGCCCCCAGGTGGGGGGCACAGATACGCAGTATTTT.

The rearrangement links TRBV7-8 to TRBJ2-7, with a weak D call TRBD1 (5 bases). Germline V gene sequence: CDR1 SGHVS, CDR2 FQNEAQ. V was trimmed by 6 bases and J by 3 bases, leaving 12 bases between them. The CDR3 covers 13 residues. CDR3 nucleotide sequence: TGTGCCAGCAGTCCAGTTAGGGGCTACGAGCAGTACGTC. This codes for CASSPVRGYEQYV.